The T cell receptor (beta chain) under discussion was sequenced for a study of control samples from healthy donors and cancer patients. TCRdb keeps only in-frame clones here, not all; method: immunoSEQ multiplex PCR. Among some 410,000 clones listed, 90% were seen once. This CDR3 is 15 amino acids long. Trimming removed 4 bases from V and 0 bases from J, with 7 bases in between. Germline V gives CDR1 MNHEY, CDR2 SVGAGI. The specimen was PBMCs. This chain connects TRBV6-5 to TRBJ2-6; D unresolved. This TCR was sampled from a man aged 40-50 years with head and neck cancer. The CDR3 DNA sequence: TGTGCCAGCAGTTCCCCGGGCTCTGGGGCCAACGTCCTGACTTTC. Residues: CASSSPGSGANVLTF.